These 20 T cell receptor beta chains share one sample of origin, sequenced in a study of T cell changes during pregnancy in multiple sclerosis. Repertoires were generated with immunoSEQ multiplex PCR, while TCRdb's copy carries only in-frame clones and drops some. The sample consists of 45,000 to 65,000 clones, over 90% of them appearing once. The input for sequencing was CD4+ T cells from peripheral blood mononuclear cells, taken in the third trimester of pregnancy. The receptors here all came from a female donor with multiple sclerosis, enrolled in a pregnancy study.

This rearrangement joins TRBV2 to TRBJ2-5; 8 nucleotides line up with TRBD1. Unmatched junction bases numbered 9, after V lost 4 bases and J lost 5 bases. The CDR3 totals 15 residues. From germline, CDR1 is SNHLY and CDR2 FYNNEI. CDR3 nucleotide sequence: TGTGCCAGCAGTGGTCAAACAGGGGGGCATGAGACCCAGTACTTC. Translating gives CASSGQTGGHETQYF.

J is TRBJ1-6 and V is TRBV28; D remains ambiguous. V dropped 2 bases and J dropped 7 bases, with 9 bases sitting between them. The length of the CDR3 is 14 residues. The V gene's germline CDR1 is MDHEN and CDR2 SYDVKM. CDR3 DNA: TGTGCCAGCAGTTTAGGAGGAAACAATTCACCCCTCCACTTT. Its protein is CASSLGGNNSPLHF.

This clone is a singleton in its sample. The chain uses TRBV5-6 and TRBJ1-4; D ambiguous. V was shortened by 3 bases and J by 7 bases, with 7 bases between the two germline ends. The CDR3 is 12 residues long. Germline lookup yields CDR1 SGHDT and CDR2 YYEEEE. CDR3 DNA sequence: TGTGCCAGCAGCTCCTCAGGTGAAAAACTGTTTTTT. Amino acid sequence: CASSSSGEKLFF.

The chain links TRBV12-5 to TRBJ2-1; 9 bases fit TRBD1. The CDR3 totals 15 residues. Losses at the gene ends were 7 bases for V and 10 bases for J; bases not matched to a gene: 14. Germline loops: CDR1 LGHNT, CDR2 FRNRAP. CDR3 in amino acids: CASDQDRGGSSEQFF. CDR3 DNA: TGTGCTAGTGATCAAGACAGGGGGGGATCAAGCGAGCAGTTCTTC.

This chain connects TRBV5-1 to TRBJ2-7; 9 nucleotides match TRBD2. The CDR3 consists of 17 residues. CDR1 SGHRS and CDR2 YFSETQ come from the germline V gene. V was pared by 3 bases and J by 5 bases, with 15 bases of the junction left unmatched. The CDR3 loop is CASSSGSIAGARNEQYF. CDR3 nucleotide sequence: TGCGCCAGCAGCTCGGGTTCTATAGCGGGGGCCCGAAACGAGCAGTACTTC.

V is TRBV27 and J is TRBJ1-5; D may be TRBD1 (6 bases). Germline V gene sequence: CDR1 MNHEY, CDR2 SMNVEV (reference sequence). V lost 6 bases to trimming and J lost 3 bases, with 15 bases between them. The CDR3 runs to 15 residues. CDR3 in amino acids: CASRTEQGNNQPQHF. In nucleotides, the CDR3 is TGTGCCAGCAGAACCGAACAGGGTAACAATCAGCCCCAGCATTTT.

This chain connects TRBV7-8 to TRBJ1-5, with TRBD1 matching 7 bases. CDR3 length: 15 residues. CDR1 is SGHVS, CDR2 FQNEAQ, per germline. V trimming: 1 base; J trimming: 5 bases; junction bases outside the gene matches: 5. The CDR3 DNA is TGTGCCAGCAGCTTAGGGGACAGCCTTTATCAGCCCCAGCATTTT. It specifies CASSLGDSLYQPQHF.

This chain uses TRBV7-9 with TRBJ1-2; 7 nucleotides line up with TRBD1. Germline V gene lookup returns CDR1 SEHNR and CDR2 FQNEAQ (reference sequence). Trimming cost V 4 bases and J 4 bases; bases outside gene matches: 12. This CDR3 comprises 16 residues. The CDR3 here is CASSSSRDSSFYGYTF. The CDR3 DNA sequence: TGTGCCAGCAGCTCGAGCCGGGACAGCTCGTTCTATGGCTACACCTTC.

This chain uses TRBV9 with TRBJ2-2; TRBD2 agrees at 7 bases. The junction had 6 bases not matched to a gene; V was cut back by 3 bases and J by 4 bases. The germline gives CDR1 SGDLS, CDR2 YYNGEE. The CDR3 extends over 15 amino acids. This CDR3 reads CASSASGVGTGELFF. CDR3 bases: TGTGCCAGCAGCGCGAGCGGGGTGGGCACCGGGGAGCTGTTTTTT.

CDR3 sequence: CASSVGAGRGGSEKLFF. The CDR3 DNA sequence: TGTGCCAGCAGCGTGGGGGCTGGCAGGGGCGGTAGTGAAAAACTGTTTTTT. The chain carries TRBV9 and TRBJ1-4; D is perhaps TRBD1 (6 bases). This CDR3 contains 17 residues. The V and J ends lost 2 bases and 7 bases respectively, with 21 bases between them. The germline CDR1 and CDR2 sequences are SGDLS and YYNGEE.

The rearrangement uses TRBV19 and TRBJ1-1, with D uncertain. CDR1 and CDR2 (germline): LNHDA, SQIVND (reference sequence). The CDR3 is made up of 17 amino acids. Trimming stripped 7 bases from V and 5 bases from J, with 26 bases between. CDR3 nucleotides: TGTGCCAGTATCAGGATCGCGACCCCCGCAAGTCGGACTGAAGCTTTCTTT. Amino acids: CASIRIATPASRTEAFF.

J is TRBJ2-1 and V is TRBV5-5; 8 bases fit TRBD2. From germline, CDR1 is SGHKS and CDR2 YYEKEE (reference sequence). Germline trimming cut 2 bases from V and 4 bases from J; bases unmatched to any gene: 17. CDR3 length: 19 amino acids. The chain's CDR3 is CASSFFSSPGGAGYNEQFF. CDR3 coding DNA: TGTGCCAGCAGCTTCTTCTCCTCACCCGGGGGGGCCGGGTACAATGAGCAGTTCTTC.

The chain joins TRBV7-2 to TRBJ2-1; D perhaps matches TRBD1 (5 bases). V lost 3 bases, J lost 8 bases, and 8 bases lay in between. CDR1 and CDR2 from the germline V gene are SGHTA and FQGNSA. This CDR3 is 12 amino acids long. The CDR3 here is CASSLARDEQFF. CDR3 DNA: TGTGCCAGCAGCTTGGCCAGGGATGAGCAGTTCTTC.

The chain couples TRBV5-1 to TRBJ2-5, with a possible D match to TRBD2 (5 bases). Per germline, CDR1 SGHRS and CDR2 YFSETQ. This CDR3 is 14 amino acids long. Trimming pared 6 bases from V and 6 bases from J, leaving 18 bases between. In DNA form, the CDR3 reads TGCGCCAGCACCCCAGACGGGGAAGGAAAGACCCAGTACTTC. The encoded protein is CASTPDGEGKTQYF.

V and J are TRBV4-1 and TRBJ2-3; TRBD2 agrees at 7 bases. Germline loops: CDR1 MGHRA, CDR2 YSYEKL. V shed 4 bases, J shed 7 bases, and the junction held 29 bases outside the gene matches. The CDR3 totals 21 residues. The DNA of the CDR3 is TGCGCCAGCAGCCCCCCTATATCGGACTCCCGGGCCGCGCGGGGGATGAATACGCAGTATTTT. This encodes CASSPPISDSRAARGMNTQYF.

V gene TRBV14 combines with J gene TRBJ2-4, with a tentative D call TRBD2 (7 bases). CDR1 is SGHDN, CDR2 FVKESK, per germline. Trimming left V 5 bases short and J 7 bases short, with 12 bases between. The CDR3 totals 13 residues. The CDR3 sequence: CASSVEGGNIQYF. The DNA of the CDR3 is TGTGCCAGCAGCGTTGAGGGGGGGAACATTCAGTACTTC. The full variable domain, completed using reference TRBV14 and TRBJ2-4, is EAGVTQFPSHSVIEKGQTVTLRCDPISGHDNLYWYRRVMGKEIKFLLHFVKESKQDESGMPNNRFLAERTGGTYSTLKVQPAELEDSGVYFCASSVEGGNIQYFGAGTRLSVL.

The rearrangement joins TRBV30 to TRBJ1-2; 7 bases agree with TRBD1. The V and J ends lost 3 bases and 1 base, in that order; junction bases with no gene match: 5. Germline-derived CDR1 and CDR2 are GTSNPN and SVGIG (reference sequence). The CDR3 runs 14 residues. CDR3 nucleotides: TGTGCCTGGAGATCCGGGACAGTTAACTATGGCTACACCTTC. The encoded protein is CAWRSGTVNYGYTF. Full variable domain (rest looked up from reference TRBV30 and TRBJ1-2): SQTIHQWPATLVQPVGSPLSLECTVEGTSNPNLYWYRQAAGRGLQLLFYSVGIGQISSEVPQNLSASRPQDRQFILSSKKLLLSDSGFYLCAWRSGTVNYGYTFGSGTRLTVV.

This clone appeared a single time. The CDR3 reads CASSSGQAAYEQYF. Written as DNA, the CDR3 is TGCGCCAGCAGCTCTGGACAGGCAGCCTACGAGCAGTACTTC. The V gene is TRBV5-1, the J gene TRBJ2-7, with 7 positions matching TRBD1. V lost 3 bases, J lost 2 bases, and 5 bases stayed unmatched. Germline CDR1 and CDR2: SGHRS and YFSETQ. The CDR3 has 14 amino acids.

The rearrangement uses TRBV19 and TRBJ1-2; D is uncertain. This CDR3 is built from 17 residues. The V end was cut by 5 bases, the J end by 4 bases, with 23 bases between. From germline, CDR1 is LNHDA and CDR2 SQIVND (reference sequence). The chain's CDR3 is CASSLVVGSSAGYGYTF. In DNA, the CDR3 is TGTGCCAGTAGTCTCGTGGTTGGAAGTTCTGCGGGCTATGGCTACACCTTC.

The V gene is TRBV9, the J gene TRBJ1-2, with 7 bases matching TRBD1. V was clipped by 4 bases and J by 3 bases; unmatched bases: 21. This CDR3 is 19 amino acids long. CDR1 and CDR2 (germline): SGDLS, YYNGEE. The CDR3 region is CASSLELPPHRGLHYGYTF. In nucleotides, the CDR3 is TGTGCCAGCAGCCTTGAGCTACCCCCCCACAGGGGTTTACACTATGGCTACACCTTC.